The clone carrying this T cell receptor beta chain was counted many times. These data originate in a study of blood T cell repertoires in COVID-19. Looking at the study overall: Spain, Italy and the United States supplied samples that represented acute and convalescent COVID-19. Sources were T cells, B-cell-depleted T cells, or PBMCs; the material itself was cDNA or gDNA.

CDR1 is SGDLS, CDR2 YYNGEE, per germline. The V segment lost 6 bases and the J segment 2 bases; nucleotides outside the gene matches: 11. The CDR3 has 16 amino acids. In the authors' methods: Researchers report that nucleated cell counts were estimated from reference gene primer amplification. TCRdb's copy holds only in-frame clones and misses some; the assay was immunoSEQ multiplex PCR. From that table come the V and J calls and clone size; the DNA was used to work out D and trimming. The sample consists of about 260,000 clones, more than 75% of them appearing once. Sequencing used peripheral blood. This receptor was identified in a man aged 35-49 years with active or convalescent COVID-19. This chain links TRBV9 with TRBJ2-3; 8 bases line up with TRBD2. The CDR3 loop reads CASTPGGGTYTDTQYF. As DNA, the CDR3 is TGTGCCAGCACCCCAGGCGGGGGGACTTACACAGATACGCAGTATTTT.